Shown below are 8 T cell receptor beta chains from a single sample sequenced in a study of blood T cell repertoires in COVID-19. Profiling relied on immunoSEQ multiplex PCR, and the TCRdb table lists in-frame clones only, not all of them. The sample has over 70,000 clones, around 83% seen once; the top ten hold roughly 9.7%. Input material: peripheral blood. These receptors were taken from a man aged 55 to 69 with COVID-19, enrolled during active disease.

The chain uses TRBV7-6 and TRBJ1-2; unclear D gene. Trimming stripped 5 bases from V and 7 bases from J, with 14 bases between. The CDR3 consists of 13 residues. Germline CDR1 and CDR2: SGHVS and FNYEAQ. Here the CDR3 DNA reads TGTGCCAGCAGCCAAAGTGGAGGGTCTGGCTACACCTTC. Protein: CASSQSGGSGYTF.

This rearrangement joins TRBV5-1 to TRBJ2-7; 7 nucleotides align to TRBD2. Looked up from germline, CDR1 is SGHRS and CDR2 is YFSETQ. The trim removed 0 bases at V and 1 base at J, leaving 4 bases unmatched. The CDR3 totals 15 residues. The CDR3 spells CASSLGLARSYEQYF. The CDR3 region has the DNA TGCGCCAGCAGCTTGGGACTAGCTCGGTCCTACGAGCAGTACTTC. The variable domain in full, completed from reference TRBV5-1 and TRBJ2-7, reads KAGVTQTPRYLIKTRGQQVTLSCSPISGHRSVSWYQQTPGQGLQFLFEYFSETQRNKGNFPGRFSGRQFSNSRSEMNVSTLELGDSALYLCASSLGLARSYEQYFGPGTRLTVT.

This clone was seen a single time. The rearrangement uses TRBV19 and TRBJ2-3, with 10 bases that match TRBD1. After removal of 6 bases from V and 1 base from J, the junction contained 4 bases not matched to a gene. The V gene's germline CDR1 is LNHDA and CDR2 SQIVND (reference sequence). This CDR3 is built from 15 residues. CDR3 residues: CASRLDRGGTDTQYF. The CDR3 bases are TGTGCCAGTAGACTGGACAGGGGGGGCACAGATACGCAGTATTTT.

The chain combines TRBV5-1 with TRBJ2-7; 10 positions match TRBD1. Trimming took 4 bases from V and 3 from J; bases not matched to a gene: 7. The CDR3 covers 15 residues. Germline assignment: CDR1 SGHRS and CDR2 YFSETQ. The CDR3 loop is CASSDGTGAGYEQYF. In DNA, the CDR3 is TGCGCCAGCAGCGACGGGACAGGGGCCGGCTACGAGCAGTACTTC.

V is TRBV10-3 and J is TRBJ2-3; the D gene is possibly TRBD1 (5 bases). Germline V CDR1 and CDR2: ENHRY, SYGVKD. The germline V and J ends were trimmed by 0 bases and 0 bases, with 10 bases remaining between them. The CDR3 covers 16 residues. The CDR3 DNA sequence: TGTGCCATCAGTGAGTCGCAGGGCATGAGCACAGATACGCAGTATTTT. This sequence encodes CAISESQGMSTDTQYF.

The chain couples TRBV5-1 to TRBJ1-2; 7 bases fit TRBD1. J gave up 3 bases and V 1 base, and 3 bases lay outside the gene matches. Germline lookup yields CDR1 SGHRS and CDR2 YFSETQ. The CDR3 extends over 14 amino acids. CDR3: CASSLTGTDYGYTF. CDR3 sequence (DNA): TGCGCCAGCAGCTTGACGGGGACAGACTATGGCTACACCTTC.

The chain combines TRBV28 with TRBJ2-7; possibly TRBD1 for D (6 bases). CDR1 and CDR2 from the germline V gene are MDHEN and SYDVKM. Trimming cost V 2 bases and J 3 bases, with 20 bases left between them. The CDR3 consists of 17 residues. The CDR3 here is CASSLRGSGVRVYEQYF. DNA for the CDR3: TGTGCCAGCAGTTTACGAGGGTCAGGGGTTCGAGTCTACGAGCAGTACTTC.

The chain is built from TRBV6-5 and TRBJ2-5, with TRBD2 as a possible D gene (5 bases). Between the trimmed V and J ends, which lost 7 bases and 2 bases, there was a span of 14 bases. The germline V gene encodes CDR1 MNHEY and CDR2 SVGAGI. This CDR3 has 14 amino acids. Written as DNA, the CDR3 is TGTGCCAGCAACCTAGCCGACAATCAAGAGACCCAGTACTTC. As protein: CASNLADNQETQYF.